The sequence of this T cell receptor (beta chain) was determined in a study of shared clonotypes between healthy human individuals. The germline gives CDR1 MNHEY, CDR2 SVGAGI. CDR3 length: 16 amino acids. V was pared by 0 bases and J by 6 bases, with 3 bases of the junction left unmatched. Measured with immunoSEQ multiplex PCR; TCRdb has only the in-frame clones, and not every one. The table records around 2,000,000 clones, 85% to 95% of them present only once. This clonotype was obtained from a man younger than 35 in good health. The sequencing sample was made of naive CD4+ T cells sorted from blood. Subset denoted: CD45RA+ positively selected. V and J are TRBV6-5 and TRBJ2-2; 11 bases are shared with TRBD1. In DNA, the CDR3 is TGTGCCAGCAGTTACTCCGGGACAGGGGGAGCCGGGGAGCTGTTTTTT. Translation gives CASSYSGTGGAGELFF.